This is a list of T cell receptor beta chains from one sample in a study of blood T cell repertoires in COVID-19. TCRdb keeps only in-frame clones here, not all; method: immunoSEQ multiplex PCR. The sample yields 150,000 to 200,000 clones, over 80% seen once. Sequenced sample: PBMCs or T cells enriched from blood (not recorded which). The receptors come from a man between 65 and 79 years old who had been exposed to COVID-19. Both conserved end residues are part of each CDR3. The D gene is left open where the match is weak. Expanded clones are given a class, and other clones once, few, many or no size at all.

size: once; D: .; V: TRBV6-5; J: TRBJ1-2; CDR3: CASSYSGYGYTF; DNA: TGTGCCAGCAGTTATTCAGGTTATGGCTACACCTTC
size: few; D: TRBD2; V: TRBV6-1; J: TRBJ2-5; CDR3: CASSEQASGSETQYF; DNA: TGTGCCAGCAGTGAACAGGCTAGCGGGAGTGAGACCCAGTACTTC
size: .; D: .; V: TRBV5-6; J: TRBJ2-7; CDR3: CASSLGGSSYEQYF; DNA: TGTGCCAGCAGCTTAGGAGGGAGCTCCTACGAGCAGTACTTC
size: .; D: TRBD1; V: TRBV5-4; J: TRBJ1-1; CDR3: CASSATGQGLSEAFF; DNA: TGTGCCAGCAGCGCCACGGGACAGGGATTGTCTGAAGCTTTCTTT
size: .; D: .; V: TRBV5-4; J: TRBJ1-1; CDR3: CASSLPQGRRTNTEAFF; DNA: TGTGCCAGCAGCTTACCCCAGGGAAGAAGAACGAACACTGAAGCTTTCTTT
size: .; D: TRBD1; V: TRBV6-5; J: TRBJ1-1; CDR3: CASSPGDRVNTEAFF; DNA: TGTGCCAGCAGCCCCGGAGACAGGGTGAACACTGAAGCTTTCTTT
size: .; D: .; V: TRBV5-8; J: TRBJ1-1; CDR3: CASSPRGTEAFF; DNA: TGTGCCAGCAGCCCCAGGGGAACTGAAGCTTTCTTT
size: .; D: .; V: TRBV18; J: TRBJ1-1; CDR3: CASSPLSGGRAVNTEAFF; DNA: TGTGCCAGCTCTCCCTTGTCCGGGGGGCGCGCGGTGAACACTGAAGCTTTCTTT
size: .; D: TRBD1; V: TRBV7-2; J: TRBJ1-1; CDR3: CASRVGQGMNTEAFF; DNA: TGTGCCAGCAGGGTTGGACAGGGGATGAACACTGAAGCTTTCTTT
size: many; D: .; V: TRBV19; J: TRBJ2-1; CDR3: CASRTPLLTGEQFF; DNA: TGTGCCAGTAGAACCCCCCTTCTAACAGGAGAGCAGTTCTTC
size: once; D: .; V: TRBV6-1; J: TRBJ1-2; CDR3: CASSEQEDYGYTF; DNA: TGTGCCAGCAGTGAACAGGAAGACTATGGCTACACCTTC
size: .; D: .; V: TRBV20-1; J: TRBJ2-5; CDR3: CSALRETQYF; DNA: TGCAGTGCTCTTAGAGAGACCCAGTACTTC
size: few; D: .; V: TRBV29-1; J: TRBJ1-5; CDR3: CSVSQGSNQPQHF; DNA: TGCAGCGTTTCACAGGGTAGCAATCAGCCCCAGCATTTT
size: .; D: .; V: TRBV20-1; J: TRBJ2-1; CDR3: CSASSDSREQFF; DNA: TGCAGTGCTAGTTCGGATAGCCGCGAGCAGTTCTTC
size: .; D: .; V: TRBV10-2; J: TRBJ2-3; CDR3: CASIGTGYSDTQYF; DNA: TGCGCCAGCATAGGAACAGGGTATTCAGATACGCAGTATTTT
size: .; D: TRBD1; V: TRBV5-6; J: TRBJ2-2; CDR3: CASSSGQGVTGELFF; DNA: TGTGCCAGCAGCTCAGGACAGGGGGTAACCGGGGAGCTGTTTTTT
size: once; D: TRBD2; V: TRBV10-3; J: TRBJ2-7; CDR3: CAISELAGTYEQYF; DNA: TGTGCCATCAGTGAGCTAGCGGGGACATACGAGCAGTACTTC
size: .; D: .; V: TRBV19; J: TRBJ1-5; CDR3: CASNRIPGLSNQPQHF; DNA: TGTGCCAGCAACCGAATACCGGGACTGAGCAATCAGCCCCAGCATTTT
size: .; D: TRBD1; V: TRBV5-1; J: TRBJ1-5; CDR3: CASSRTGGADQPQHF; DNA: TGCGCCAGCAGCCGTACAGGGGGCGCGGATCAGCCCCAGCATTTT
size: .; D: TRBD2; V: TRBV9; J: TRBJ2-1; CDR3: CASSSLWGGIYNEQFF; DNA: TGTGCCAGCAGCTCCCTTTGGGGGGGTATATACAATGAGCAGTTCTTC
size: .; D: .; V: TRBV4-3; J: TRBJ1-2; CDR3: CASSQSEGYGYTF; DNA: TGCGCCAGCAGCCAGTCAGAGGGCTATGGCTACACCTTC